The 29 T cell receptor beta chains listed next were all sequenced from one sample in a study of a mutant IDH1 vaccine in newly diagnosed glioma. Time point defined: week 5, during vaccination. Each vaccine dose was 300 ug of mutant IDH1 20-mer peptide, with topical imiquimod. Assay: immunoSEQ multiplex PCR; the TCRdb copy retains only in-frame clones and omits some. Of tens of thousands of clones in the sample, 75% to 80% were seen once. No antigen has been assigned to these receptors. This specimen was PBMCs, taken from a glioma patient whose treatment included an IDH1 peptide vaccine. The receptors were sampled from a middle-aged man with glioma.

CDR3 coding DNA: TGTGCCAGCAGCTTAACTAGCGGTAGCACAGATACGCAGTATTTT. Its translation: CASSLTSGSTDTQYF. This chain uses TRBV13 with TRBJ2-3; 8 positions agree with TRBD2. This CDR3 region has 15 residues. After removal of 2 bases from V and 0 bases from J, the junction contained 1 base not matched to a gene. CDR1 and CDR2 from the germline V gene are PRHDT and FYEKMQ (reference sequence).

The V and J genes are TRBV27 and TRBJ2-7; unclear D gene. V lost 5 bases, J lost 2 bases, and 13 bases lay in between. Germline V lookup: CDR1 MNHEY, CDR2 SMNVEV (reference sequence). This CDR3 is built from 14 residues. CDR3 in DNA: TGTGCCAGCAGTCCGGCCTCCGGACCCTACGAGCAGTACTTC. It translates to CASSPASGPYEQYF.

This clone was observed a single time. The chain is built from TRBV4-1 and TRBJ1-4; D gene ambiguous. The CDR3 is made up of 18 amino acids. The V and J ends lost 1 base and 4 bases respectively, with 19 bases between them. Germline values: CDR1 MGHRA, CDR2 YSYEKL. The CDR3 spells CASSQVFLTSPNNEKLFF. The CDR3 bases are TGCGCCAGCAGCCAAGTCTTCCTGACATCTCCTAATAATGAAAAACTGTTTTTT.

The chain combines TRBV2 with TRBJ2-5, with a tentative D call TRBD1 (6 bases). This CDR3 has 12 residues. V was trimmed by 3 bases and J by 5 bases, leaving 7 bases between them. CDR1 is SNHLY, CDR2 FYNNEI, per germline. The DNA of the CDR3 is TGTGCCAGCAGTGACAGGGGCGAGACCCAGTACTTC. Translated: CASSDRGETQYF.

The V call is TRBV19, the J call TRBJ1-1, with TRBD1 matching 9 bases. Germline-derived CDR1 and CDR2 are LNHDA and SQIVND (reference sequence). The CDR3 loop spans 16 amino acids. J lost 1 base, V lost 5 bases, and 8 bases had no gene match. This CDR3 reads CASSSRPGQGNTEAFF. Written as DNA, the CDR3 is TGTGCCAGTAGTTCAAGGCCGGGACAGGGGAACACTGAAGCTTTCTTT.

The chain uses TRBV7-9 and TRBJ2-5, with TRBD2 identical over 14 bases. This CDR3 has 17 amino acids. Germline CDR1 is SEHNR and CDR2 is FQNEAQ (reference sequence). V shed 5 bases and J 2 bases; nucleotides not matched to a gene: 7. This CDR3 is CASSIPGTSGGQETQYF. CDR3 in DNA: TGTGCCAGCAGCATACCCGGGACTAGCGGGGGACAAGAGACCCAGTACTTC.

The chain uses TRBV2 and TRBJ1-3; weak D call: TRBD1 (5 bases). Trimming pared 9 bases from V and 4 bases from J, leaving 10 bases between. Germline values: CDR1 SNHLY, CDR2 FYNNEI. The length of the CDR3 is 12 residues. The CDR3 DNA follows: TGTGCCAGTGATCAGGGCGGAAACACCATATATTTT. It translates to CASDQGGNTIYF.

This chain links TRBV6-5 with TRBJ2-3; D not certain. Germline CDR1 and CDR2: MNHEY and SVGAGI. This CDR3 has 12 amino acids. V lost 11 bases and J lost 4, with 13 bases in between. The CDR3 nucleotides are TGTGCCGGCGGTCTAAATCCAGATACGCAGTATTTT. This translates into CAGGLNPDTQYF.

The J gene is TRBJ1-2, the V gene TRBV29-1, with D perhaps TRBD1 (5 bases). CDR3 size: 12 residues. The ends were cut back, 7 bases at V and 0 bases at J, with 9 bases in the middle. Germline CDR1 and CDR2: SQVTM and ANQGSEA. In DNA form, the CDR3 reads TGCAGCGCAAGGGGTTCTAACTATGGCTACACCTTC. Protein: CSARGSNYGYTF.

For the CDR3, the DNA is TGTGCCAGCAGCTTAGAAGTCGAGGGGAAGGGTAGTGGCTACACCTTC. It codes for CASSLEVEGKGSGYTF. The chain uses TRBV7-6 and TRBJ1-2; TRBD1 might be the D (5 bases). Germline-derived CDR1 and CDR2 are SGHVS and FNYEAQ. The CDR3 has 16 amino acids. Trimming removed 1 base from V and 7 bases from J, with 19 bases in between.

This rearrangement joins TRBV6-5 to TRBJ1-6; D remains ambiguous. The V gene lost 2 bases and the J gene lost 9 bases, with 14 bases spanning the gap. The CDR3 totals 15 residues. CDR1 is MNHEY, CDR2 SVGAGI, per germline. DNA of the CDR3: TGTGCCAGCAGTTACAGGGTAGATGGAGGTTCACCCCTCCACTTT. Amino acids: CASSYRVDGGSPLHF.

This sequence joins TRBV5-1 and TRBJ1-4; 9 bases fit TRBD1. This CDR3 spans 14 amino acids. CDR1 is SGHRS, CDR2 YFSETQ, per germline. The trim removed 4 bases at V and 8 bases at J, leaving 6 bases unmatched. The CDR3 bases are TGCGCCAGCAGCCCAGGGGGGACAGGGGAAAAACTGTTTTTT. Protein: CASSPGGTGEKLFF.

V and J are TRBV29-1 and TRBJ2-5; 7 bases match TRBD1. J was trimmed by 2 bases and V by 6 bases; bases with no gene match: 3. From germline, CDR1 is SQVTM and CDR2 ANQGSEA. The CDR3 runs 12 residues. CDR3 amino acids: CSVRQGQETQYF. CDR3 nucleotide sequence: TGCAGCGTACGACAGGGACAAGAGACCCAGTACTTC.

V usage is TRBV5-6 and J usage is TRBJ1-2; 8 bases align to TRBD1. CDR3 length equals 14 residues. With V trimmed by 0 bases and J by 7 bases, 5 bases remained unmatched. The germline V gene has CDR1 SGHDT and CDR2 YYEEEE. The CDR3 nucleotides read TGTGCCAGCAGCTTGGGGACAGGGATTACTGGCTACACCTTC. This encodes CASSLGTGITGYTF.

The chain carries TRBV5-1 and TRBJ2-5, with D perhaps TRBD2 (5 bases). The CDR3 has 16 residues. Germline V lookup: CDR1 SGHRS, CDR2 YFSETQ. The germline V and J ends were trimmed by 3 bases and 7 bases, with 22 bases remaining between them. This chain's CDR3 is CASSSRAGGPKGTQYF. The DNA of the CDR3 is TGCGCCAGCAGCTCCCGCGCGGGCGGACCCAAAGGGACCCAGTACTTC.

V gene TRBV5-4 combines with J gene TRBJ2-1; 8 positions agree with TRBD2. CDR1 is SGHNT and CDR2 is YYREEE in the germline V gene (reference sequence). J lost 6 bases, V lost 2 bases, and 4 bases had no gene match. CDR3 length: 14 residues. CDR3 sequence (DNA): TGTGCCAGCAGCTTCGGGGGGGCAGCCAATGAGCAGTTCTTC. Translated: CASSFGGAANEQFF.

This chain uses TRBV9 with TRBJ2-5, with D unclear. CDR3 length equals 13 residues. V was cut by 4 bases and J by 7 bases, with 14 bases left in between. The germline CDR1 and CDR2 sequences are SGDLS and YYNGEE. DNA of the CDR3: TGTGCCAGCAGCCAGGACGGTCTGGTGACCCAGTACTTC. Translation gives CASSQDGLVTQYF.

V gene TRBV5-1 combines with J gene TRBJ1-3; weak D call: TRBD1 (6 bases). CDR3 length equals 15 residues. V lost 0 bases and J lost 0, with 7 bases in between. Germline values: CDR1 SGHRS, CDR2 YFSETQ. The DNA for the CDR3 is TGCGCCAGCAGCTTGGGACAGGCCTCTGGAAACACCATATATTTT. Its translation: CASSLGQASGNTIYF. Full variable domain (missing parts from reference TRBV5-1 and TRBJ1-3): KAGVTQTPRYLIKTRGQQVTLSCSPISGHRSVSWYQQTPGQGLQFLFEYFSETQRNKGNFPGRFSGRQFSNSRSEMNVSTLELGDSALYLCASSLGQASGNTIYFGEGSWLTVV.

This clone was found a few times. The chain joins TRBV7-9 to TRBJ2-7, with unresolved D. The V and J ends lost 6 bases and 0 bases respectively, with 12 bases between them. Per germline, CDR1 SEHNR and CDR2 FQNEAQ (reference sequence). The CDR3 runs to 14 residues. CDR3 amino acids: CASSYRTRSYEQYF. The DNA for the CDR3 is TGTGCCAGCAGTTACCGGACCCGCTCCTACGAGCAGTACTTC. The variable domain in full, with the rest retrieved from reference TRBV7-9 and TRBJ2-7, is DTGVSQNPRHKITKRGQNVTFRCDPISEHNRLYWYRQTLGQGPEFLTYFQNEAQLEKSRLLSDRFSAERPKGSFSTLEIQRTEQGDSAMYLCASSYRTRSYEQYFGPGTRLTVT.

This clone was recorded only once. This chain connects TRBV29-1 to TRBJ2-5; D is possibly TRBD2 (5 bases). CDR1 and CDR2 from the germline V gene are SQVTM and ANQGSEA. The V and J ends lost 7 bases and 2 bases respectively, with 11 bases between them. The CDR3 runs 12 residues. The CDR3 reads CSASQSQETQYF. CDR3 sequence (DNA): TGCAGCGCTAGCCAGTCTCAAGAGACCCAGTACTTC. Together with reference TRBV29-1 and TRBJ2-5, the CDR3 gives the full variable domain: SAVISQKPSRDICQRGTSLTIQCQVDSQVTMMFWYRQQPGQSLTLIATANQGSEATYESGFVIDKFPISRPNLTFSTLTVSNMSPEDSSIYLCSASQSQETQYFGPGTRLLVL.

V usage is TRBV5-1 and J usage is TRBJ1-6, with D possibly being TRBD1 (5 bases). Trimming pared 4 bases from V and 0 bases from J, leaving 20 bases between. Germline V gene sequence: CDR1 SGHRS, CDR2 YFSETQ. The CDR3 runs 19 residues. The CDR3 spells CASSPLGTAGRSYNSPLHF. In nucleotides, the CDR3 is TGCGCCAGCAGCCCCCTCGGGACGGCCGGCCGCTCCTATAATTCACCCCTCCACTTT.

The chain combines TRBV14 with TRBJ1-1; D gene ambiguous. The germline gives CDR1 SGHDN, CDR2 FVKESK. The CDR3 totals 13 residues. The V end was cut by 5 bases, the J end by 5 bases, with 12 bases between. DNA for the CDR3: TGTGCCAGCAGCTTTCAGGAAGGGACTGAAGCTTTCTTT. As protein: CASSFQEGTEAFF.

This clone was detected only a few times. This rearrangement joins TRBV5-8 to TRBJ2-2, with a possible D match to TRBD1 (5 bases). V was trimmed by 1 base and J by 5 bases, leaving 12 bases between them. Per germline, CDR1 SGHTS and CDR2 YDEGEE. CDR3 size: 15 residues. DNA of the CDR3: TGTGCCAGCAGCTTGTATTTAGGGGCGACCGGGGAGCTGTTTTTT. It codes for CASSLYLGATGELFF.

J is TRBJ1-5 and V is TRBV19; D is undetermined. This CDR3 has 16 amino acids. V was cut by 3 bases and J by 1 base, with 13 bases left in between. CDR1 and CDR2 (germline): LNHDA, SQIVND (reference sequence). The CDR3 nucleotides read TGTGCCAGTAGTATGGACGCACCGCCAAGCAATCAGCCCCAGCATTTT. Encoded protein: CASSMDAPPSNQPQHF.

The chain couples TRBV7-6 to TRBJ1-6; D not resolved. This CDR3 contains 15 residues. CDR1 SGHVS and CDR2 FNYEAQ come from the germline V gene. Trimming stripped 5 bases from V and 5 bases from J, with 13 bases between. CDR3 sequence reads: CASSPRGGNNSPLHF. In DNA, the CDR3 is TGTGCCAGCAGCCCTCGGGGTGGGAATAATTCACCCCTCCACTTT. Drawing the rest from reference TRBV7-6 and TRBJ1-6, the complete variable domain is GAGVSQSPRYKVTKRGQDVALRCDPISGHVSLYWYRQALGQGPEFLTYFNYEAQQDKSGLPNDRFSAERPEGSISTLTIQRTEQRDSAMYRCASSPRGGNNSPLHFGNGTRLTVT.

The chain has TRBV11-2 and TRBJ2-7; possible D gene TRBD2, 6 bases. This CDR3 has 17 residues. The V end lost 5 bases, the J end lost 0 bases, and 20 bases lay between the germline ends. The germline gives CDR1 SGHAT, CDR2 FQNNGV. CDR3 region: CASSRLGVAASSYEQYF. Here the CDR3 DNA reads TGTGCCAGCAGCCGTTTGGGGGTAGCGGCAAGCTCCTACGAGCAGTACTTC.

This chain connects TRBV5-1 to TRBJ1-4; D ambiguous. This CDR3 region has 18 residues. Germline CDR1 SGHRS, CDR2 YFSETQ. Trimming cost V 2 bases and J 3 bases, with 20 bases left between them. CDR3 loop: CASSFDLGGRPSNEKLFF. The DNA of the CDR3 is TGCGCCAGCAGCTTCGACCTGGGAGGGAGACCATCTAATGAAAAACTGTTTTTT.

A single count supports this clone. This rearrangement joins TRBV19 to TRBJ2-2; D call uncertain. Germline CDR1 reads LNHDA; CDR2 reads SQIVND (reference sequence). Trimming removed 4 bases from V and 1 base from J, with 7 bases in between. CDR3 size: 14 residues. The CDR3 sequence is CASSTVGNTGELFF. CDR3 DNA: TGTGCCAGTAGTACGGTAGGGAACACCGGGGAGCTGTTTTTT.

The chain links TRBV13 to TRBJ1-6, with a possible D match to TRBD1 (5 bases). Trimming pared 4 bases from V and 8 bases from J, leaving 18 bases between. CDR1 and CDR2 (germline): PRHDT, FYEKMQ (reference sequence). This CDR3 is 16 amino acids long. The CDR3 spells CASSSPGGSADSPLHF. Here the CDR3 DNA reads TGTGCCAGCAGCTCGCCGGGGGGGTCTGCGGATTCACCCCTCCACTTT.